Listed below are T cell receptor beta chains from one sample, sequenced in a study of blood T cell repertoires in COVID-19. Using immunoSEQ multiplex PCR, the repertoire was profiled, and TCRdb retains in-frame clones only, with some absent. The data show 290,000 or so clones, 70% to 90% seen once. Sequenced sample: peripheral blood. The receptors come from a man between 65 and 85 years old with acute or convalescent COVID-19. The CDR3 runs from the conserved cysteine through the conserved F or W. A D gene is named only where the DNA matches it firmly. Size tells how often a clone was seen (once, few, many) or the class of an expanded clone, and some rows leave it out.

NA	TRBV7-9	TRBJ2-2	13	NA	CASSLDSTGELFF	TGTGCCAGCAGCTTAGACTCCACCGGGGAGCTGTTTTTT
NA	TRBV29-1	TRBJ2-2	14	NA	CSALRGSNTGELFF	TGCAGCGCTCTGAGGGGGTCGAACACCGGGGAGCTGTTTTTT
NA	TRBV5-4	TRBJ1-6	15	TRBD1	CASSLDTRGNSPLHF	TGTGCCAGCAGCTTGGATACCAGGGGGAATTCACCCCTCCACTTT
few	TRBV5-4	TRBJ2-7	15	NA	CASSVPDTSSYEQYF	TGTGCCAGCAGCGTGCCTGACACGAGCTCCTACGAGCAGTACTTC
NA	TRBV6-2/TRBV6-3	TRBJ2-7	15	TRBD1	CASSYPETGEYEQYF	TGTGCCAGCAGTTACCCGGAGACAGGGGAGTACGAGCAGTACTTC
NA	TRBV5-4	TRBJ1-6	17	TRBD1	CASSLGGTGLNNSPLHF	TGTGCCAGCAGCTTGGGAGGGACAGGGTTAAATAATTCACCCCTCCACTTT
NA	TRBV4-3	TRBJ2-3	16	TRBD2	CASSQDRRGGPDTQYF	TGCGCCAGCAGCCAAGATCGGCGGGGGGGCCCAGATACGCAGTATTTT
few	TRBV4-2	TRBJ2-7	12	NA	CASSQESGEQYF	TGTGCCAGCAGCCAAGAATCGGGAGAGCAGTACTTC
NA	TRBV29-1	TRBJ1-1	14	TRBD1	CSVARTGGNTEAFF	TGCAGCGTTGCGAGGACAGGGGGTAACACTGAAGCTTTCTTT
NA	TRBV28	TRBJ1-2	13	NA	CASSSGATYGYTF	TGTGCCAGCAGTTCAGGTGCCACCTATGGCTACACCTTC
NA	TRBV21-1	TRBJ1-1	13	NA	CASSKGRGSEAFF	TGTGCCAGCAGCAAAGGTAGGGGGTCTGAAGCTTTCTTT
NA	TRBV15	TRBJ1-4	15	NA	CATSRDLGSNEKLFF	TGTGCCACCAGCAGGGATCTAGGTTCTAATGAAAAACTGTTTTTT
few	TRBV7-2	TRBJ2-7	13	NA	CASSLAPRYEQYF	TGTGCCAGCAGCTTAGCGCCGAGGTACGAGCAGTACTTC
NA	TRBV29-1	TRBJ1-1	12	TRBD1	CSVLPGGTEAFF	TGCAGCGTTCTTCCAGGGGGCACTGAAGCTTTCTTT
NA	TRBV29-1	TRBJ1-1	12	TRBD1	CSGNRGPTEAFF	TGCAGCGGGAACAGGGGGCCAACTGAAGCTTTCTTT
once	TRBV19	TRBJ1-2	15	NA	CASSRTARANYGYTF	TGTGCCAGTAGTAGGACAGCCCGCGCTAACTATGGCTACACCTTC
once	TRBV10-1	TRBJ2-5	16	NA	CASSDDGRRAQETQYF	TGCGCCAGCAGCGACGATGGTCGGAGAGCACAAGAGACCCAGTACTTC
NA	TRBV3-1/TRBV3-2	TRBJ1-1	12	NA	CASSSRRTEAFF	TGTGCCAGCAGTTCACGGAGAACTGAAGCTTTCTTT
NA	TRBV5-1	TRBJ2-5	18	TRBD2	CASSLVGLAGGLQETQYF	TGCGCCAGCAGCTTGGTAGGACTAGCGGGGGGGCTCCAAGAGACCCAGTACTTC
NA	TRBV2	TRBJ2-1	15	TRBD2	CASSWGLAGLNEQFF	TGTGCCAGCAGTTGGGGACTAGCGGGGCTCAATGAGCAGTTCTTC
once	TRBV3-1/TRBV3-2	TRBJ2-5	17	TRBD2	CASSQEKGAGGEETQYF	TGTGCCAGCAGCCAAGAGAAAGGAGCGGGGGGAGAAGAGACCCAGTACTTC
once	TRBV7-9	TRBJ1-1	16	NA	CASSREGGVGDTEAFF	TGTGCCAGCAGCCGAGAAGGCGGGGTGGGTGACACTGAAGCTTTCTTT
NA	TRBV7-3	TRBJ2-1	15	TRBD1	CASRGGQGIYNEQFF	TGTGCCAGCAGAGGGGGACAGGGTATCTACAATGAGCAGTTCTTC
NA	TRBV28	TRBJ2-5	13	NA	CASSRDRQETQYF	TGTGCCAGCAGCCGGGATCGGCAAGAGACCCAGTACTTC
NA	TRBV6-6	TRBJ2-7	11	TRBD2	CASSYSGTRDF	TGTGCCAGCAGTTACTCGGGGACTAGAGACTTC
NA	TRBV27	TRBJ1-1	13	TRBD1	CASRPQGSTEAFF	TGTGCCAGCAGGCCACAGGGGAGCACTGAAGCTTTCTTT
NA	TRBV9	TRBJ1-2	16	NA	CASSPTPNLANYGYTF	TGTGCCAGCAGCCCCACCCCCAATCTAGCTAACTATGGCTACACCTTC
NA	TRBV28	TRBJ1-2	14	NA	CASSRVTGWYGYTF	TGTGCCAGCAGCCGGGTGACGGGATGGTATGGCTACACCTTC
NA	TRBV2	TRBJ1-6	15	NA	CASSEAHGAYSPLHF	TGTGCCAGCAGTGAAGCGCATGGGGCGTATTCACCCCTCCACTTT
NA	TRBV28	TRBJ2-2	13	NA	CASGGHNTGELFF	TGTGCCAGCGGGGGACACAACACCGGGGAGCTGTTTTTT
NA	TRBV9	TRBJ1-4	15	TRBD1	CASSVRTGVNEKLFF	TGTGCCAGCAGCGTACGGACAGGGGTTAATGAAAAACTGTTTTTT
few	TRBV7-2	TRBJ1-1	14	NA	CASSLDWGGTEAFF	TGTGCCAGCAGCTTAGATTGGGGGGGCACTGAAGCTTTCTTT
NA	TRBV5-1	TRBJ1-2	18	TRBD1	CASSPRWGQGLSGYGYTF	TGCGCCAGCAGCCCCCGATGGGGACAGGGTTTGAGCGGCTATGGCTACACCTTC
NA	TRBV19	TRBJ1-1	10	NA	CASSGPEAFF	TGTGCCAGTAGTGGGCCTGAAGCTTTCTTT
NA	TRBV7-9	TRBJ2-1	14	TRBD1	CASSLEGQGNEQFF	TGTGCCAGCAGCCTGGAAGGACAGGGGAATGAGCAGTTCTTC
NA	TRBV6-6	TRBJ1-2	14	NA	CASSYDGQAYGYTF	TGTGCCAGCAGTTACGATGGGCAGGCCTATGGCTACACCTTC
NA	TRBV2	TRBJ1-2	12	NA	CARSRGSYGYTF	TGTGCCAGAAGTAGGGGTAGCTATGGCTACACCTTC
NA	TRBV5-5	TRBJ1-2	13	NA	CASSFGGGDGYTF	TGTGCCAGCAGCTTCGGCGGGGGGGATGGCTACACCTTC
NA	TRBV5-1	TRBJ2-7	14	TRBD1	CASSLEGGRGEQYF	TGCGCCAGCAGCTTGGAAGGGGGCCGAGGCGAGCAGTACTTC
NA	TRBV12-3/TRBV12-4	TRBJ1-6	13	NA	CASSLDSASPLHF	TGTGCCAGCAGTTTAGACAGTGCCTCACCCCTCCACTTT
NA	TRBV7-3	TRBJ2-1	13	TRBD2	CASSSGGQDEQFF	TGTGCCAGCAGTAGCGGGGGTCAGGATGAGCAGTTCTTC
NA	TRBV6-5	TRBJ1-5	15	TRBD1	CASNTQGASNQPQHF	TGTGCCAGCAACACACAGGGGGCAAGCAATCAGCCCCAGCATTTT
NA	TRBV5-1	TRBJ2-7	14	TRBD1	CASSSRTGGYEQYF	TGCGCCAGCAGTTCCCGGACAGGGGGCTACGAGCAGTACTTC
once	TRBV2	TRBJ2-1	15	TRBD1	CASTTQRGGVNEQFF	TGTGCCAGCACCACCCAGAGAGGGGGCGTCAATGAGCAGTTCTTC
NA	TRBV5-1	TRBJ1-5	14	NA	CASSPGEHNQPQHF	TGCGCCAGCAGCCCCGGGGAGCACAATCAGCCCCAGCATTTT
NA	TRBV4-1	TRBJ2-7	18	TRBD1	CASSQGTSGQGYSYEQYF	TGCGCCAGCAGCCAAGGAACATCGGGACAGGGATACTCCTACGAGCAGTACTTC
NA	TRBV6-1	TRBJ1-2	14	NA	CASSNRGQNYGYTF	TGTGCCAGCAGTAACAGAGGACAGAACTATGGCTACACCTTC
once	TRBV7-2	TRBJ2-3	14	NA	CASSPNSRTDTQYF	TGTGCCAGCAGCCCTAACTCTAGAACAGATACGCAGTATTTT
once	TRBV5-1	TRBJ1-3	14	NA	CASSLSLSGNTIYF	TGCGCCAGCAGCTTGAGCCTCTCTGGAAACACCATATATTTT
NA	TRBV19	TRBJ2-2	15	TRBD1	CASSTGGMNTGELFF	TGTGCCAGTAGCACAGGGGGCATGAACACCGGGGAGCTGTTTTTT
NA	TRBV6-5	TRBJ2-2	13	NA	CASSYGLTGELFF	TGTGCCAGCAGTTATGGGCTTACCGGGGAGCTGTTTTTT
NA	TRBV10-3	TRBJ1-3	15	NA	CAISEKESSGNTIYF	TGTGCCATCAGTGAGAAAGAGAGCTCTGGAAACACCATATATTTT
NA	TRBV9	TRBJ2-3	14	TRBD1	CASSPRDSPDTQYF	TGTGCCAGCAGCCCCCGGGACAGCCCAGATACGCAGTATTTT
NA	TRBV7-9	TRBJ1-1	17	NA	CASSPRFMGQGNTEAFF	TGTGCCAGCAGCCCGAGGTTTATGGGGCAAGGGAACACTGAAGCTTTCTTT
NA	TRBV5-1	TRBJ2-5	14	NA	CASSLGGPGETQYF	TGCGCCAGCAGCCTAGGAGGGCCGGGGGAGACCCAGTACTTC